Below, 30 T cell receptor beta chains from the same sample are listed, as sequenced in a study of naive and memory T cell subsets. A UMI-containing oligonucleotide was joined by 3' ligation to the TCR cDNA template. Four PCR rounds used nested alpha and beta constant region primers plus the SP2 primer. Using its own MiXCR run on the 5' RACE reads, TCRdb lists one record per CDR3 protein. The sample carries more than 60,000 distinct CDR3 sequences, 6% to 8.5% recorded once. The receptor source for this set is a female donor in good health.

This chain joins TRBV20-1 and TRBJ2-1; D might be TRBD2 (5 bases). The CDR3 sequence is 13 residues long. Germline lookup yields CDR1 DFQATT and CDR2 SNEGSKA (reference sequence). The V end was cut by 6 bases, the J end by 9 bases, with 18 bases between. CDR3 DNA sequence: TGCAGTGCCCCCTTCGGGGATCGGCGTGAGCAGTTCTTC. Translation gives CSAPFGDRREQFF.

This clonotype was recorded many times. The chain uses TRBV12-3 or TRBV12-4 and TRBJ1-4; no definite D call. The CDR3 totals 16 residues. Between the trimmed V and J ends, which lost 4 bases and 0 bases, there was a span of 12 bases. The chain's CDR3 is CASSSAAGATNEKLFF. The CDR3 coding sequence is TGTGCCAGCAGTTCCGCGGCTGGAGCAACTAATGAAAAACTGTTTTTT.

This clonotype occurred a few times. DNA of the CDR3: TGTGCCAGCAGCTTAATGACCCCGACTAGCGGGGGAACAGATACGCAGTATTTT. Amino acid sequence: CASSLMTPTSGGTDTQYF. The V call is TRBV7-3, the J call TRBJ2-3; 12 bases match TRBD2. From germline, CDR1 is SGHTA and CDR2 FQGTGA. The length of the CDR3 is 18 residues. Trimming removed 1 base from V and 3 bases from J; junction bases left unmatched: 8.

The chain uses TRBV20-1 and TRBJ2-5; TRBD2 matches 9 bases. J lost 5 bases, V lost 3 bases, and 10 bases had no gene match. The CDR3 is made up of 15 amino acids. Per the germline V gene, CDR1 is DFQATT and CDR2 is SNEGSKA (reference sequence). The CDR3 loop reads CSASVRREGAETQYF. The CDR3 coding sequence is TGCAGTGCTAGCGTCCGGCGGGAGGGCGCCGAGACCCAGTACTTC.

CDR3 in DNA: TGTGCCAGCAGTTTACCTAGCGGGCGCCGCGAGACCCAGTACTTC. It yields the protein CASSLPSGRRETQYF. V usage is TRBV28 and J usage is TRBJ2-5; 8 bases fit TRBD2. This CDR3 has 15 amino acids. V was clipped by 2 bases and J by 5 bases; unmatched bases: 7. Germline values: CDR1 MDHEN, CDR2 SYDVKM.

This clonotype was seen a handful of times. J is TRBJ2-1 and V is TRBV24-1, with 9 positions matching TRBD2. The length of the CDR3 is 15 residues. V lost 3 bases and J lost 6; bases outside the gene matches: 5. Germline V gives CDR1 KGHDR, CDR2 SFDVKD. The DNA of the CDR3 is TGTGCCACCAGTGATGTGGCTAGCGGGGCCAATGAGCAGTTCTTC. Its translation is CATSDVASGANEQFF.

The chain couples TRBV27 to TRBJ1-1; 7 bases are shared with TRBD1. Losses at the gene ends were 5 bases for V and 5 bases for J; bases not matched to a gene: 11. From germline, CDR1 is MNHEY and CDR2 SMNVEV (reference sequence). CDR3 length: 15 amino acids. CDR3 DNA: TGTGCCAGCAGTCCGAGGGGGCGCAACAGTACTGAAGCTTTCTTT. It yields the protein CASSPRGRNSTEAFF.

The sample holds many counts of this clonotype. This chain uses TRBV5-1 with TRBJ2-3; 9 nucleotides agree with TRBD2. The CDR3 has 16 amino acids. Germline CDR1 reads SGHRS; CDR2 reads YFSETQ. V lost 4 bases to trimming and J lost 2 bases; unmatched junction nucleotides: 8. The CDR3 region is CASSQGLAGPTDTQYF. CDR3 in DNA: TGCGCCAGCAGCCAAGGTCTAGCGGGGCCCACAGATACGCAGTATTTT.

This clonotype was seen repeatedly, ten times or more. The V gene is TRBV6-1, the J gene TRBJ1-2; 9 bases fit TRBD1. Germline CDR1 and CDR2: MNHNS and SASEGT. V shed 8 bases and J 5 bases; nucleotides not matched to a gene: 15. The length of the CDR3 is 16 residues. The CDR3 sequence is CASSQGGTGNTYGYTF. The CDR3 DNA reads as TGTGCCAGCTCCCAAGGGGGGACAGGGAATACTTATGGCTACACCTTC.

This clonotype was recorded many times. The gene calls are TRBV7-8 and TRBJ1-1; 8 bases map to TRBD1. Germline CDR1 is SGHVS and CDR2 is FQNEAQ. The CDR3 extends over 15 amino acids. Trimming took 5 bases from V and 5 from J; bases not matched to a gene: 10. Written as DNA, the CDR3 is TGTGCCAGCAGCCCCTACCAGGGGGCCCGAACTGAAGCTTTCTTT. The encoded protein is CASSPYQGARTEAFF.

This clonotype was seen at least ten times. V is TRBV2 and J is TRBJ2-5, with TRBD1 matching 9 bases. With 5 bases clipped from V and 5 bases from J, the junction kept 12 bases outside the gene matches. CDR1 is SNHLY and CDR2 is FYNNEI in the germline V gene. This CDR3 region has 16 residues. CDR3 loop: CASSKQGAPGGETQYF. CDR3 nucleotides: TGTGCCAGCAGTAAACAGGGGGCGCCCGGAGGGGAGACCCAGTACTTC.

This clonotype has more than one count but fewer than ten. This chain uses TRBV7-9 with TRBJ2-7; D call uncertain. Germline assignment: CDR1 SEHNR and CDR2 FQNEAQ (reference sequence). V lost 5 bases, J lost 3 bases, and 5 bases lay in between. This CDR3 region has 11 residues. CDR3 residues: CASSQLYEQYF. CDR3 sequence (DNA): TGTGCCAGCAGCCAACTCTACGAGCAGTACTTC.

The table lists this clonotype with many counts. This chain uses TRBV12-3 or TRBV12-4 with TRBJ1-2; 7 bases are a match to TRBD1. V lost 3 bases to trimming and J lost 4 bases; unmatched junction nucleotides: 2. The CDR3 covers 13 residues. The chain's CDR3 is CASSLGQSYGYTF. As DNA, the CDR3 is TGTGCCAGCAGTTTGGGACAGAGCTATGGCTACACCTTC.

This clonotype was counted between two and nine times. This CDR3 reads CAWNPGMGGYTF. Here the CDR3 DNA reads TGTGCCTGGAATCCGGGAATGGGGGGCTACACCTTC. V is TRBV30 and J is TRBJ1-2, with unresolved D. V lost 4 bases and J 8 bases, leaving 14 bases between the germline ends. Germline CDR1 GTSNPN, CDR2 SVGIG (reference sequence). This CDR3 has 12 residues.

This clonotype was detected a few times. This chain connects TRBV6-1 to TRBJ1-5; D unresolved. Deletions cut 4 bases from V and 5 bases from J, with 15 bases between. This CDR3 comprises 15 residues. The V gene's germline CDR1 is MNHNS and CDR2 SASEGT. The DNA for the CDR3 is TGTGCCAGCAGTGTATGGCATATTGACGATCAGCCCCAGCATTTT. It yields the protein CASSVWHIDDQPQHF.

The V and J genes are TRBV28 and TRBJ2-5; the D gene is possibly TRBD2 (5 bases). V was shortened by 3 bases and J by 2 bases, with 13 bases between the two germline ends. This CDR3 has 15 amino acids. In germline, CDR1 is MDHEN, CDR2 SYDVKM. CDR3: CASSFRGLEQETQYF. In DNA form, the CDR3 reads TGTGCCAGCAGTTTTCGGGGTTTAGAACAAGAGACCCAGTACTTC.

The table lists this clonotype with a few counts. V usage is TRBV9 and J usage is TRBJ2-3, with D possibly TRBD2 on 6 matching bases. Germline V gene lookup returns CDR1 SGDLS and CDR2 YYNGEE. CDR3 length equals 15 residues. Trimming stripped 1 base from V and 2 bases from J, with 11 bases between. CDR3 in DNA: TGTGCCAGCAGCGTATACCAGCGGGTCACAGATACGCAGTATTTT. Amino acid sequence: CASSVYQRVTDTQYF. Variable domain in full (rest from reference TRBV9 and TRBJ2-3): DSGVTQTPKHLITATGQRVTLRCSPRSGDLSVYWYQQSLDQGLQFLIQYYNGEERAKGNILERFSAQQFPDLHSELNLSSLELGDSALYFCASSVYQRVTDTQYFGPGTRLTVL.

This clonotype was seen repeatedly, ten times or more. The gene calls are TRBV7-9 and TRBJ1-6; TRBD1 matches 10 bases. Per germline, CDR1 SEHNR and CDR2 FQNEAQ (reference sequence). V shed 5 bases, J shed 7 bases, and the junction held 8 bases outside the gene matches. The CDR3 consists of 16 residues. CDR3 protein: CASSGRDRGSNSPLHF. In DNA, the CDR3 is TGTGCCAGCAGCGGCCGGGACAGGGGTTCCAATTCACCCCTCCACTTT.

The CDR3 sequence: CASSYSFQGSTGELFF. The CDR3 coding sequence is TGTGCCAGCAGTTACTCTTTTCAAGGGAGCACCGGGGAGCTGTTTTTT. The chain links TRBV6-5 to TRBJ2-2, with TRBD2 as a possible D gene (5 bases). The CDR3 has 16 amino acids. V shed 0 bases and J shed 4 bases, with 12 bases lying between them. Germline CDR1 reads MNHEY; CDR2 reads SVGAGI.

The rearrangement uses TRBV2 and TRBJ2-3, with 10 bases lining up with TRBD1. This CDR3 contains 16 residues. J lost 5 bases, V lost 6 bases, and 11 bases had no gene match. Germline V gene data show CDR1 as SNHLY and CDR2 as FYNNEI. CDR3 sequence (DNA): TGTGCCAGCAGCCAAGACAGGGGGCGCATTGTAGATACGCAGTATTTT. Protein sequence: CASSQDRGRIVDTQYF.

In this sample, this clonotype turned up many times. V is TRBV5-4 and J is TRBJ1-2, with D perhaps matching TRBD1 (6 bases). The V end was cut by 9 bases, the J end by 4 bases, with 16 bases between. Germline CDR1 reads SGHNT; CDR2 reads YYREEE (reference sequence). CDR3 length equals 13 residues. The CDR3 protein is CATKVDRLYGYTF. DNA for the CDR3: TGTGCCACCAAGGTCGACAGGCTCTATGGCTACACCTTC.

This clonotype was counted at least ten times. V gene TRBV3-1 combines with J gene TRBJ1-2; D remains unclear. Trimming pared 0 bases from V and 8 bases from J, leaving 13 bases between. The germline V gene has CDR1 LGHDT and CDR2 YNNKEL (reference sequence). CDR3 length: 14 residues. This CDR3 is CASSQEGGFPGYTF. The DNA for the CDR3 is TGTGCCAGCAGCCAAGAAGGCGGATTTCCGGGCTACACCTTC.

This chain joins TRBV19 and TRBJ1-5; TRBD1 aligns across 8 bases. CDR1 LNHDA and CDR2 SQIVND come from the germline V gene (reference sequence). The CDR3 is 15 amino acids. V shed 6 bases, J shed 9 bases, and the junction held 13 bases outside the gene matches. CDR3 sequence: CASSRMDRVNMPQHF. The CDR3 nucleotides read TGTGCCAGTAGCCGAATGGACAGGGTCAACATGCCCCAGCATTTT.

This clonotype has a handful of counts. The chain couples TRBV9 to TRBJ2-7; 12 bases agree with TRBD2. V was pared by 4 bases and J by 4 bases, with 6 bases of the junction left unmatched. CDR3 size: 15 residues. Germline-derived CDR1 and CDR2 are SGDLS and YYNGEE. CDR3 sequence: CASSPRLAGAYEQYF. The CDR3 region has the DNA TGTGCCAGCAGCCCGAGACTAGCGGGAGCTTACGAGCAGTACTTC.

The chain joins TRBV2 to TRBJ2-7; D tentatively reads TRBD1 or TRBD2 (5 bases each). Germline V gene data show CDR1 as SNHLY and CDR2 as FYNNEI. The V gene lost 5 bases and the J gene lost 0 bases, with 14 bases spanning the gap. The CDR3 extends over 15 amino acids. CDR3 residues: CASSRGAATSYEQYF. As DNA, the CDR3 is TGTGCCAGCAGTAGAGGGGCGGCAACCTCCTACGAGCAGTACTTC.

The sample holds many counts of this clonotype. V usage is TRBV29-1 and J usage is TRBJ1-1; D unclear. Trimming pared 1 base from V and 0 bases from J, leaving 6 bases between. The germline gives CDR1 SQVTM, CDR2 ANQGSEA. The CDR3 length is 13 residues. DNA for the CDR3: TGCAGCGTTGAAGCCAGAATGAACACTGAAGCTTTCTTT. Protein sequence: CSVEARMNTEAFF.

This clonotype was seen more than once but under ten times. V usage is TRBV6-1 and J usage is TRBJ2-7; D remains ambiguous. V lost 0 bases and J lost 0, with 9 bases in between. The CDR3 runs 15 residues. Per germline, CDR1 MNHNS and CDR2 SASEGT. The CDR3 loop is CASSEAYTYSYEQYF. In nucleotides, the CDR3 is TGTGCCAGCAGTGAAGCTTACACCTACTCCTACGAGCAGTACTTC.

V is TRBV9 and J is TRBJ1-5; 12 nucleotides match TRBD1. V shed 2 bases, J shed 6 bases, and the junction held 6 bases outside the gene matches. The CDR3 is 16 residues long. The germline V gene has CDR1 SGDLS and CDR2 YYNGEE. CDR3 in DNA: TGTGCCAGCAGCGTCGGGGACAGGGGGCACCCTCAGCCCCAGCATTTT. Translation gives CASSVGDRGHPQPQHF. Based on the CDR3 plus reference TRBV9 and TRBJ1-5, the full variable domain is DSGVTQTPKHLITATGQRVTLRCSPRSGDLSVYWYQQSLDQGLQFLIQYYNGEERAKGNILERFSAQQFPDLHSELNLSSLELGDSALYFCASSVGDRGHPQPQHFGDGTRLSIL.

Ten or more counts support this clonotype. V is TRBV19 and J is TRBJ1-5, with a tentative D call TRBD1 (5 bases). CDR1 and CDR2 from the germline V gene are LNHDA and SQIVND (reference sequence). The CDR3 totals 16 residues. Trimming left V 7 bases short and J 5 bases short, with 21 bases between. CDR3 amino acids: CASKVGRGSGHQPQHF. The DNA of the CDR3 is TGTGCCAGTAAGGTCGGGCGGGGGAGTGGGCATCAGCCCCAGCATTTT. The variable domain in full, with the rest retrieved from reference TRBV19 and TRBJ1-5, is DGGITQSPKYLFRKEGQNVTLSCEQNLNHDAMYWYRQDPGQGLRLIYYSQIVNDFQKGDIAEGYSVSREKKESFPLTVTSAQKNPTAFYLCASKVGRGSGHQPQHFGDGTRLSIL.

This clonotype was counted many times. V gene TRBV12-3 or TRBV12-4 combines with J gene TRBJ1-2; D call uncertain. This CDR3 has 13 amino acids. V was cut by 5 bases and J by 2 bases, with 9 bases left in between. The CDR3 is CASSPGRNYGYTF. The DNA for the CDR3 is TGTGCCAGCAGTCCCGGCAGAAACTATGGCTACACCTTC.